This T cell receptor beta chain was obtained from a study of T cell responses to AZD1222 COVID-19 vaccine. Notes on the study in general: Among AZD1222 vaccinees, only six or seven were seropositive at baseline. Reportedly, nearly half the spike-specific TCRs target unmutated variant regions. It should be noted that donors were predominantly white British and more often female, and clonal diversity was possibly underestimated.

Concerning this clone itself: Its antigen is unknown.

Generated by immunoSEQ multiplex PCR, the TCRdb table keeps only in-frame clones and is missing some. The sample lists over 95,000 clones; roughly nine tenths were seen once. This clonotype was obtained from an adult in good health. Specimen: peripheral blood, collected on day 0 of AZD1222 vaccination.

CDR3 loop: CASSQVQGIEPQHF. The CDR3 DNA reads as TGCGCCAGCAGCCAAGTACAGGGGATCGAGCCCCAGCATTTT. V gene TRBV4-1 combines with J gene TRBJ1-5; TRBD1 aligns across 7 bases. This CDR3 has 14 residues. Germline CDR1 is MGHRA and CDR2 is YSYEKL. Trimming at V came to 1 base and at J to 8 bases, leaving 5 bases not matched to a gene.